This T cell receptor (beta chain) was observed in a study of blood T cell repertoires in COVID-19. The table came from immunoSEQ multiplex PCR; TCRdb's copy has only in-frame clones and leaves some out. Of 100,000 or so clones in the sample, 70% to 90% were seen once. This clone was detected a few times. Germline V gene lookup returns CDR1 LGHNA and CDR2 YSLEER. The CDR3 has 16 amino acids. V lost 0 bases to trimming and J lost 8 bases; unmatched junction nucleotides: 7. V usage is TRBV4-3 and J usage is TRBJ2-2, with 9 positions matching TRBD2. This clonotype was sampled from a man in his fifties or sixties with acute or convalescent COVID-19. Material for sequencing was peripheral blood. CDR3 sequence: CASSQESGGLAGELFF. The CDR3 DNA follows: TGCGCCAGCAGCCAAGAAAGCGGGGGGCTCGCGGGGGAGCTGTTTTTT.